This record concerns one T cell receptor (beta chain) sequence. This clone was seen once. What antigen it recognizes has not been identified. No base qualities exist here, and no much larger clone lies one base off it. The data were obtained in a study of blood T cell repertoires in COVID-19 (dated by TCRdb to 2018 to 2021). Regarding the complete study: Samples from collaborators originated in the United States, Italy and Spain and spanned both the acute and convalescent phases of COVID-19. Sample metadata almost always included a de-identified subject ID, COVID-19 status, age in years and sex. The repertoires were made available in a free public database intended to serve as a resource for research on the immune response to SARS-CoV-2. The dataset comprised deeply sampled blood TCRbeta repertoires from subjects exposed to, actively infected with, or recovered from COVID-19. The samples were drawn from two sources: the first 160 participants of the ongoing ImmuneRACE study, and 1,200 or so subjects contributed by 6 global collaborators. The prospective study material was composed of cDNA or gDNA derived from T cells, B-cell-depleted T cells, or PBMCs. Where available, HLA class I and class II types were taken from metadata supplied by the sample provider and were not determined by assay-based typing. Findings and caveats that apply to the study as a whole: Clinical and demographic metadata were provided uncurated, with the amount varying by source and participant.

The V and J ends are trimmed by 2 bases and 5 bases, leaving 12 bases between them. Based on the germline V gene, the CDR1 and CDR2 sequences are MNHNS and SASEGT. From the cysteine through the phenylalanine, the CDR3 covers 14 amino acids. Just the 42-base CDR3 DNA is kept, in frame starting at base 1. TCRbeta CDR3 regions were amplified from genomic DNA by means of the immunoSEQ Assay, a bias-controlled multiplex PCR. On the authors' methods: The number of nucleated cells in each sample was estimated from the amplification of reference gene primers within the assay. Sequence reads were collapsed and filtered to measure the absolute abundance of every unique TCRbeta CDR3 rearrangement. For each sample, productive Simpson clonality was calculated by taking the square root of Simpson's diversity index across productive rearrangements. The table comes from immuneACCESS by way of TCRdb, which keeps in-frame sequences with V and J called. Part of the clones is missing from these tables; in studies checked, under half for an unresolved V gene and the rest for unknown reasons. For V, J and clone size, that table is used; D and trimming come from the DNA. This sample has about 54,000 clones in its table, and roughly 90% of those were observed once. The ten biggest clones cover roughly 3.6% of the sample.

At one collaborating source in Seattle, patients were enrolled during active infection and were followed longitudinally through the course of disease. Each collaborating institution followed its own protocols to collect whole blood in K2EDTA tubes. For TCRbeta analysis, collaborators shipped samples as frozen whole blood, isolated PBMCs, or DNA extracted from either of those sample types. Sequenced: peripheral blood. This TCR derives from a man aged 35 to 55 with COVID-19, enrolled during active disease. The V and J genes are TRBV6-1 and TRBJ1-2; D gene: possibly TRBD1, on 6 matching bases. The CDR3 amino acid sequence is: CASSELGGWYGYTF. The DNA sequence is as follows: TGTGCCAGCAGTGAATTAGGGGGATGGTATGGCTACACCTTC.